This T cell receptor beta chain came from a study of control samples from healthy donors and cancer patients. The data were produced by immunoSEQ multiplex PCR, yet TCRdb's version contains in-frame clones alone and is incomplete. This table has about 25,000 clones, over 75% appearing once. V was clipped by 2 bases and J by 2 bases, with 13 bases between them. Germline V gene sequence: CDR1 SNHLY, CDR2 FYNNEI. The CDR3 totals 15 residues. The chain recombines TRBV2 with TRBJ2-7; D is uncertain. This receptor was obtained from a woman aged 60-75 years with head and neck cancer. The material sequenced was PBMCs. CDR3 protein: CASSEMPGRTYEQYF. The CDR3 DNA sequence: TGTGCCAGCAGTGAAATGCCCGGACGGACCTACGAGCAGTACTTC.